This T cell receptor beta chain stems from a study of T-cell reconstitution after alpha-beta-depleted transplantation in children. Study-wide results and caveats: Roughly two months post-transplant, alpha-beta T cells reportedly originated from several hundred graft clones that had expanded. Some patients' high day-60 TCRbeta diversity was attributed to recipient cells surviving conditioning.

The CDR3 spans 17 residues. V gave up 2 bases and J gave up 0 bases; unmatched junction bases: 7. The germline V gene has CDR1 SGHVS and CDR2 FQNEAQ. This clonotype was seen ten or more times. The antigen is not known. The TCRbeta library was prepared with unique molecular identifiers. TCRdb recomputed calls from the PCR reads with MiXCR, one row per CDR3 protein. The table lists fewer than 750,000 distinct CDR3 sequences, around 23% of them singletons. The clonotype was recovered from a boy under three years old who had a stem cell transplant for acute myeloid leukemia, so the T cells may come from the graft donor. This chain joins TRBV7-8 and TRBJ1-3; 7 nucleotides line up with TRBD1. Source: PBMCs, mostly from graft donor cells, taken 360 days after TCRalphabeta/CD19-depleted stem cell transplant. The CDR3 here is CASSLRGPRTSGNTIYF. The CDR3, as DNA: TGTGCCAGCAGCTTAAGGGGGCCGAGAACCTCTGGAAACACCATATATTTT.